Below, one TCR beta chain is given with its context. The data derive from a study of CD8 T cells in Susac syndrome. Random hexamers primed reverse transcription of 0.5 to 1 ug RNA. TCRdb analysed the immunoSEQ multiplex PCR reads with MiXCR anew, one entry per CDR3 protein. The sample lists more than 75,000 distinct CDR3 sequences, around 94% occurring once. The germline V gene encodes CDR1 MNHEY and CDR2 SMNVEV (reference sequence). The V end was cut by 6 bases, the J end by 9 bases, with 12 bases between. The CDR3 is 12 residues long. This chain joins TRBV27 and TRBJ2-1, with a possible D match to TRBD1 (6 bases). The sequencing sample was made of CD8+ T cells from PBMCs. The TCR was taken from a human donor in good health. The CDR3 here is CASRVIGGEQFF. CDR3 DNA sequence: TGTGCCAGCAGGGTGATAGGGGGTGAGCAGTTCTTC.